This TCR beta chain was found in a study of blood T cell repertoires in COVID-19. The length of the CDR3 is 15 residues. Germline trimming cut 2 bases from V and 4 bases from J; bases unmatched to any gene: 5. CDR1 and CDR2 (germline): SGHTA, FQGTGA. The assay was immunoSEQ multiplex PCR, and TCRdb's table has in-frame clones only and misses some. The sample gives 100,000 to 150,000 clones, 85% to 90% of which show up once; about 2.5% is in the top ten. This sequence joins TRBV7-3 and TRBJ2-1; the match to TRBD2 covers 7 bases. Specimen: peripheral blood. The TCR was taken from a man between 45 and 60 years old with active COVID-19. This chain's CDR3 is CASSLGLAEYNEQFF. DNA of the CDR3: TGTGCCAGCAGCTTAGGCCTAGCGGAGTACAATGAGCAGTTCTTC. Supplemented by reference TRBV7-3 and TRBJ2-1, the full variable domain reads GAGVSQTPSNKVTEKGKYVELRCDPISGHTALYWYRQSLGQGPEFLIYFQGTGAADDSGLPNDRFFAVRPEGSVSTLKIQRTERGDSAVYLCASSLGLAEYNEQFFGPGTRLTVL.